This T cell receptor beta chain originates from a study of OX40 agonist ivuxolimab in advanced cancers. Study at large: Partial responses were achieved by three patients, of whom one had hepatocellular carcinoma and two had cutaneous melanoma.

Using immunoSEQ multiplex PCR, the repertoire was profiled, and TCRdb retains in-frame clones only, with some absent. Of under 20,000 clones listed, less than 85% are singletons. The CDR3 is 14 residues long. Germline assignment: CDR1 SGDLS and CDR2 YYNGEE. The junction had 3 bases not matched to a gene; V was cut back by 4 bases and J by 6 bases. The source is an adult with an advanced solid tumor such as melanoma, head and neck, liver or kidney cancer. The specimen comprised CD4+ or CD8+ T cells sorted from blood, sampled in a trial of the OX40 agonist ivuxolimab. This rearrangement joins TRBV9 to TRBJ2-2, with 10 nucleotides matching TRBD2. The DNA of the CDR3 is TGTGCCAGCAGCCTTAGCGGGGGGTCCGGGGAGCTGTTTTTT. It is translated as CASSLSGGSGELFF.